This T cell receptor beta chain was profiled in a study of blood T cells in healthy people across ages. CDR1 and CDR2 (germline): SGHRS, YFSETQ. After removal of 3 bases from V and 4 bases from J, the junction contained 6 bases not matched to a gene. The CDR3 loop spans 15 amino acids. Then a second PCR, running roughly 7 to 11 cycles, was carried out with a sample-barcoded 5' primer and a J-beta primer mix. Every sample gave at least 3 million paired-end reads containing CDR3. TCRdb passed the 5' RACE reads through MiXCR, listing each CDR3 protein once. The data contain hundreds of thousands of distinct CDR3 sequences, roughly 30% of them singletons. Overall study findings and caveats: Among T cells, TCR beta diversity per million cells dropped roughly linearly as age rose.

This clonotype was recorded a few times. The antigen remains undetermined. The J gene is TRBJ2-2, the V gene TRBV5-1, with TRBD1 matching over 7 bases. Sequencing was done on a sample of blood. The source is an elderly woman in good health. CDR3 bases: TGCGCCAGCAGCTCGGGGACAGAACGCACCGGGGAGCTGTTTTTT. Its protein is CASSSGTERTGELFF.